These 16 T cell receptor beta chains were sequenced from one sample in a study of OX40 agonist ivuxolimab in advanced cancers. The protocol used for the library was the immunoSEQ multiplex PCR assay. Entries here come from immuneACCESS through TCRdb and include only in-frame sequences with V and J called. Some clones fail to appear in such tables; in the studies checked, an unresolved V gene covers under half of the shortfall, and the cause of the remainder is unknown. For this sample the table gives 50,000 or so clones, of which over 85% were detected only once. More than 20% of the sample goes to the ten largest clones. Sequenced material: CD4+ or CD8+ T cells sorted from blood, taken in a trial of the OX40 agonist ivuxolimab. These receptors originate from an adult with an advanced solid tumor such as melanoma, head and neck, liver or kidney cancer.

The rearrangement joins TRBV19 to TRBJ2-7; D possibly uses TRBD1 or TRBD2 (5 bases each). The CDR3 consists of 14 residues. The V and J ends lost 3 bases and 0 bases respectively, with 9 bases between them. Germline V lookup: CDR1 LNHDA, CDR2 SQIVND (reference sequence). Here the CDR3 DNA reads TGTGCCAGTAGTATCTCAGGGAGCTCCTACGAGCAGTACTTC. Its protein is CASSISGSSYEQYF.

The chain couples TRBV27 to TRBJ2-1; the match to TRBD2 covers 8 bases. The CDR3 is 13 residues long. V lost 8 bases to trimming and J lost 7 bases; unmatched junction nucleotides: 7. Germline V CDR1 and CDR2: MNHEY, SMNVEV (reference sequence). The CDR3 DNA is TGTGCCAGCTGGACTAGCCTTTGGAATGAGCAGTTCTTC. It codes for CASWTSLWNEQFF.

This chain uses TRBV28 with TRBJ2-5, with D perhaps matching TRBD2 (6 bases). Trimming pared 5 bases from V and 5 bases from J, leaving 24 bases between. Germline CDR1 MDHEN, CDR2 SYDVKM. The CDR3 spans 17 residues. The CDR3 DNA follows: TGTGCCAGCAGTCCCCTTGTCCCGGGAGAAGTGAGGGAGACCCAGTACTTC. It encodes CASSPLVPGEVRETQYF.

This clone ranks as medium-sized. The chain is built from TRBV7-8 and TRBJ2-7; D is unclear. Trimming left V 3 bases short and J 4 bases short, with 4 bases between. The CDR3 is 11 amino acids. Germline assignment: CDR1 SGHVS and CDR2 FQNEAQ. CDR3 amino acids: CASSLYYEQYF. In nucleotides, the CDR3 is TGTGCCAGCAGCTTGTATTACGAGCAGTACTTC.

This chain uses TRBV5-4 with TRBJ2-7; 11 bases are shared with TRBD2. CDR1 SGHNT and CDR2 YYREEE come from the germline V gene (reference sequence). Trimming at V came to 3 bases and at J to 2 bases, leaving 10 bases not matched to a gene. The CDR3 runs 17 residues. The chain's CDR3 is CASSSESLAGGAYEQYF. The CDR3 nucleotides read TGTGCCAGCAGCTCGGAGTCCCTAGCGGGAGGAGCCTACGAGCAGTACTTC.

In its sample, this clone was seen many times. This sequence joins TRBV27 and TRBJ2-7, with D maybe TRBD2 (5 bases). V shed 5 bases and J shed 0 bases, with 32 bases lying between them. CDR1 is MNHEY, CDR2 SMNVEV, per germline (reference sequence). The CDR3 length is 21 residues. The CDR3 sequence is CASSLRGMLLYMERASYEQYF. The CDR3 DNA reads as TGTGCCAGCAGTCTAAGAGGGATGCTCCTCTACATGGAAAGGGCCTCCTACGAGCAGTACTTC.

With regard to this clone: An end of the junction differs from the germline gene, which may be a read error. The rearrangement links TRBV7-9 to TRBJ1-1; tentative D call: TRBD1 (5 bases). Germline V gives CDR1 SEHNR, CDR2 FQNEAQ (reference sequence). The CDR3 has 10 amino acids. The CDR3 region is CLQENTEAFF. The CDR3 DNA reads TGCTTACAGGAGAACACTGAAGCTTTCTTT.

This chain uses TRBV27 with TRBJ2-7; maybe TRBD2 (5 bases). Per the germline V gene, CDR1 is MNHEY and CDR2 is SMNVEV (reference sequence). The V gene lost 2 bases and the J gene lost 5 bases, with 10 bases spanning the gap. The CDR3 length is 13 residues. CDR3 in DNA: TGTGCCAGCAGTTTAGGCCGGGGAGACGAGCAGTACTTC. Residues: CASSLGRGDEQYF.

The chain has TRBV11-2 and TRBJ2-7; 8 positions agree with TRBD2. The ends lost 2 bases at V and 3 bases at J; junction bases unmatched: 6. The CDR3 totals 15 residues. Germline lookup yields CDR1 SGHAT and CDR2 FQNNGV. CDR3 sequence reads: CASSLPGLGVYEQYF. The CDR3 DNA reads TGTGCCAGCAGCTTACCGGGACTAGGGGTCTACGAGCAGTACTTC.

In DNA form, the CDR3 reads TGCGCCAGCAGCCAAGATAGCAGCGGACTAACCTACGAGCAGTACTTC. Translated, it gives CASSQDSSGLTYEQYF. The chain carries TRBV4-1 and TRBJ2-7; D might be TRBD2 (6 bases). The germline CDR1 and CDR2 sequences are MGHRA and YSYEKL. The CDR3 runs 16 residues. V was trimmed by 0 bases and J by 2 bases, leaving 14 bases between them.

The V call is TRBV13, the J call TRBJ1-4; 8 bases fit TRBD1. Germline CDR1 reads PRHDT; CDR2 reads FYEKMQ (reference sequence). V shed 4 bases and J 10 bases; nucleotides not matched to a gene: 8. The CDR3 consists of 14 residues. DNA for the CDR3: TGTGCCAGCAGCTCCGACAGGGGAGGGCGAAAACTGTTTTTT. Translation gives CASSSDRGGRKLFF.

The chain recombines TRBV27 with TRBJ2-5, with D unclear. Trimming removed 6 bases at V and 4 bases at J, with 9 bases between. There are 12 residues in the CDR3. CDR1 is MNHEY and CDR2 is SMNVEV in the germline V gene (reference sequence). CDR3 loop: CASSPTGETQYF. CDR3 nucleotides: TGTGCCAGCAGCCCAACGGGAGAGACCCAGTACTTC.

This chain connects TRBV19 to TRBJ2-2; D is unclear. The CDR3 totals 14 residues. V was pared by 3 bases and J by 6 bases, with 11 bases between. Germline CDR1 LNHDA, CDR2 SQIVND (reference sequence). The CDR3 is CASSIRSRPGELFF. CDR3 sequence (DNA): TGTGCCAGTAGTATCAGAAGTAGGCCCGGGGAGCTGTTTTTT.

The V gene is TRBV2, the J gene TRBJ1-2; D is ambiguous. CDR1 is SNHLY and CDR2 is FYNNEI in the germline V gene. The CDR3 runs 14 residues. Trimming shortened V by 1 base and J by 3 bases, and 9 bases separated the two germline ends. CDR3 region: CASSEVAEYYGYTF. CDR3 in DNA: TGTGCCAGCAGTGAAGTGGCAGAATACTATGGCTACACCTTC.

CDR3 nucleotide sequence: TGTGCCAGCAGCGCCGGGGAGCTGTTTTTT. Its protein product is CASSAGELFF. The gene calls are TRBV11-2 and TRBJ2-2; D not certain. This CDR3 contains 10 residues. Germline V gene data show CDR1 as SGHAT and CDR2 as FQNNGV. Trimming took 5 bases from V and 6 from J, leaving 1 base between them.

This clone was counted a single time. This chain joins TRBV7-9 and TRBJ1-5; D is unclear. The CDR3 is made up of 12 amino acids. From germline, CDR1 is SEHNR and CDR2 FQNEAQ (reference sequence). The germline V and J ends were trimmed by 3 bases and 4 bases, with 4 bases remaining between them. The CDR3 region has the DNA TGTGCCAGCAGCTTCTTGAATCAGCCCCAGCATTTT. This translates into CASSFLNQPQHF.